The 25 T cell receptor beta chains reported below all come from one sample, sequenced in a study of CD8+ T cells in alopecia areata. Specified treatment: oral pan-JAK inhibitor, 5-10 mg twice daily. Isolated RNA was reverse transcribed into cDNA used as the sequencing template. Clones were read by immunoSEQ multiplex PCR, and TCRdb kept only the in-frame ones, dropping some. The repertoire holds approximately 140,000 clones, with 86% as singletons. The starting material was CD8+ T cells sorted from blood, obtained at week 4, from a patient treated with tofacitinib. The receptor source for this set is a human donor with alopecia areata.

This clone was recorded once. The rearrangement joins TRBV4-2 to TRBJ2-1; 9 bases line up with TRBD1. The germline V gene encodes CDR1 LGHNA and CDR2 YNFKEQ. The J segment lost 8 bases and the V segment lost 3 bases, leaving 11 bases of the junction unmatched. The CDR3 contains 16 residues. DNA of the CDR3: TGTGCCAGCAGCCATGAATGGGACAGGGTTTTTGATGAGCAGTTCTTC. Translating it yields CASSHEWDRVFDEQFF.

The J gene is TRBJ1-2, the V gene TRBV6-5; D not certain. Germline V gene lookup returns CDR1 MNHEY and CDR2 SVGAGI. The CDR3 contains 13 residues. V lost 0 bases and J lost 7, with 9 bases in between. For the CDR3, the DNA is TGTGCCAGCAGTTACTCTGTTCAGGCTGGCTACACCTTC. This encodes CASSYSVQAGYTF.

By proportion, this clone is medium-sized. Additional DNA sequences in this sample encode the identical CDR3. The chain joins TRBV11-2 to TRBJ2-7; 9 bases match TRBD1. The CDR3 loop spans 14 amino acids. Germline-derived CDR1 and CDR2 are SGHAT and FQNNGV. V gave up 3 bases and J gave up 2 bases; unmatched junction bases: 2. CDR3 nucleotides: TGTGCCAGCAGCTTGGGACAGGGCCCCTACGAGCAGTACTTC. Its translation: CASSLGQGPYEQYF.

The chain is built from TRBV27 and TRBJ1-5; D may be TRBD1 (6 bases). V was pared by 2 bases and J by 3 bases, with 14 bases between. The germline gives CDR1 MNHEY, CDR2 SMNVEV (reference sequence). The CDR3 length is 16 residues. CDR3 protein: CASSLGTGSPNQPQHF. The CDR3 DNA follows: TGTGCCAGCAGTTTAGGCACAGGGAGTCCCAATCAGCCCCAGCATTTT.

The chain joins TRBV30 to TRBJ2-7; D is uncertain. Trimming left V 2 bases short and J 3 bases short, with 5 bases between. Germline V gene data show CDR1 as GTSNPN and CDR2 as SVGIG (reference sequence). This CDR3 has 11 residues. The CDR3 sequence: CAWSLLYEQYF. The CDR3 DNA is TGTGCCTGGAGTCTACTCTACGAGCAGTACTTC.

V gene TRBV7-2 combines with J gene TRBJ2-7, with D hard to call. V lost 5 bases and J 0 bases, leaving 8 bases between the germline ends. The length of the CDR3 is 13 residues. Per the germline V gene, CDR1 is SGHTA and CDR2 is FQGNSA. The CDR3 sequence: CASSPQSSYEQYF. The DNA for the CDR3 is TGTGCCAGCAGCCCCCAGAGCTCCTACGAGCAGTACTTC.

V gene TRBV5-4 combines with J gene TRBJ2-7, with a possible D match to TRBD1 (6 bases). Germline V gives CDR1 SGHNT, CDR2 YYREEE (reference sequence). Trimming took 0 bases from V and 4 from J, leaving 17 bases between them. The CDR3 spans 16 residues. The CDR3 DNA follows: TGTGCCAGCAGCTTGGCACAGGGAATCCTCCTGTACGAGCAGTACTTC. Translating it yields CASSLAQGILLYEQYF.

This clone was found a few times. The rearrangement links TRBV29-1 to TRBJ2-2, with D tentatively TRBD2 (5 bases). CDR1 is SQVTM, CDR2 ANQGSEA, per germline. The CDR3 covers 16 residues. The V end was cut by 4 bases, the J end by 3 bases, with 18 bases between. The CDR3 spells CSVGPLEGRHTGELFF. CDR3 DNA sequence: TGCAGCGTTGGCCCCCTTGAGGGTAGACACACCGGGGAGCTGTTTTTT.

The chain carries TRBV5-5 and TRBJ2-5; D not certain. CDR1 and CDR2 (germline): SGHKS, YYEKEE (reference sequence). This CDR3 has 19 residues. V lost 2 bases and J 1 base, leaving 24 bases between the germline ends. The CDR3 DNA sequence: TGTGCCAGCAGCTTAACATGGTCCAGCTCCTCTATACTCCAAGAGACCCAGTACTTC. It specifies CASSLTWSSSSILQETQYF.

The chain couples TRBV6-5 to TRBJ2-3, with 11 bases lining up with TRBD2. Per germline, CDR1 MNHEY and CDR2 SVGAGI. This CDR3 region has 15 residues. Trimming removed 7 bases from V and 6 bases from J; junction bases left unmatched: 9. This CDR3 is CASTLASGRLDTQYF. The CDR3, as DNA: TGTGCCAGCACCTTAGCTAGCGGGAGGCTGGATACGCAGTATTTT.

The chain links TRBV5-6 to TRBJ2-2; weak D call: TRBD1 (6 bases). Germline-derived CDR1 and CDR2 are SGHDT and YYEEEE. Trimming cost V 3 bases and J 8 bases, with 8 bases left between them. CDR3 size: 12 residues. This CDR3 reads CASSWTAGELFF. For the CDR3, the DNA is TGTGCCAGCAGCTGGACAGCTGGGGAGCTGTTTTTT.

The CDR3 here is CAISELIYNEQFF. CDR3 DNA: TGTGCCATCAGTGAGTTAATCTACAATGAGCAGTTCTTC. The V and J genes are TRBV10-3 and TRBJ2-1; D gene ambiguous. The germline V gene encodes CDR1 ENHRY and CDR2 SYGVKD. This CDR3 contains 13 residues. V lost 1 base to trimming and J lost 3 bases, with 4 bases between them.

This chain uses TRBV25-1 with TRBJ2-7, with 8 bases aligning to TRBD2. CDR1 is MGHDK and CDR2 is SYGVNS in the germline V gene. The CDR3 is 14 amino acids. V dropped 6 bases and J dropped 5; count of bases not matched to a gene: 9. This chain's CDR3 is CASRPERTSHEQYF. The CDR3 region has the DNA TGTGCCAGCAGACCCGAGCGGACTAGCCACGAGCAGTACTTC.

The chain has TRBV2 and TRBJ1-5; possibly TRBD1 for D (5 bases). CDR1 is SNHLY and CDR2 is FYNNEI in the germline V gene. The CDR3 is 13 amino acids. V lost 8 bases, J lost 6 bases, and 14 bases lay in between. The CDR3: CASHRDRVQPQHF. For the CDR3, the DNA is TGTGCCAGCCATCGGGACCGGGTTCAGCCCCAGCATTTT.

This clone was counted only a few times. The rearrangement links TRBV29-1 to TRBJ2-1, with D uncertain. This CDR3 is built from 15 residues. Looked up from germline, CDR1 is SQVTM and CDR2 is ANQGSEA. Trimming removed 3 bases from V and 5 bases from J, with 17 bases in between. For the CDR3, the DNA is TGCAGCGTTGAGTCGGGTAGCTGGGAAAACAATGAGCAGTTCTTC. Its translation: CSVESGSWENNEQFF.

The chain recombines TRBV30 with TRBJ2-1, with D unclear. The V and J ends lost 6 bases and 0 bases respectively, with 9 bases between them. CDR3 length equals 13 residues. Germline lookup yields CDR1 GTSNPN and CDR2 SVGIG (reference sequence). The CDR3: CACQPSSYNEQFF. For the CDR3, the DNA is TGTGCCTGCCAGCCTAGCTCCTACAATGAGCAGTTCTTC.

The chain carries TRBV29-1 and TRBJ2-1, with D possibly TRBD1 on 6 matching bases. Germline V gene sequence: CDR1 SQVTM, CDR2 ANQGSEA. V lost 1 base and J lost 0, with 10 bases in between. The CDR3 is made up of 15 amino acids. CDR3 sequence: CSVEGTRGSYNEQFF. The CDR3 nucleotides are TGCAGCGTTGAAGGGACCAGGGGCTCCTACAATGAGCAGTTCTTC.

The chain carries TRBV18 and TRBJ2-3; D not certain. V lost 3 bases and J lost 0, with 13 bases in between. This CDR3 is 16 amino acids long. CDR1 is KGHSH and CDR2 is LQKENI in the germline V gene. CDR3 in amino acids: CASSPPDGTSTDTQYF. CDR3 coding DNA: TGTGCCAGCTCACCTCCGGACGGAACTAGCACAGATACGCAGTATTTT. Full variable domain (remainder filled in from reference TRBV18 and TRBJ2-3): NAGVMQNPRHLVRRRGQEARLRCSPMKGHSHVYWYRQLPEEGLKFMVYLQKENIIDESGMPKERFSAEFPKEGPSILRIQQVVRGDSAAYFCASSPPDGTSTDTQYFGPGTRLTVL.

The V call is TRBV5-4, the J call TRBJ2-2, with D unresolved. Trimming pared 6 bases from V and 6 bases from J, leaving 6 bases between. Germline values: CDR1 SGHNT, CDR2 YYREEE (reference sequence). CDR3 length: 11 residues. CDR3 sequence reads: CASIQPGELFF. In DNA, the CDR3 is TGTGCCAGCATCCAGCCCGGGGAGCTGTTTTTT. Full variable domain (remainder filled in from reference TRBV5-4 and TRBJ2-2): ETGVTQSPTHLIKTRGQQVTLRCSSQSGHNTVSWYQQALGQGPQFIFQYYREEENGRGNFPPRFSGLQFPNYSSELNVNALELDDSALYLCASIQPGELFFGEGSRLTVL.

The chain employs TRBV6-5 and TRBJ1-1; a weak D match, TRBD1 (6 bases). Germline CDR1 MNHEY, CDR2 SVGAGI. V was cut by 6 bases and J by 5 bases, with 16 bases left in between. This CDR3 contains 14 residues. Here the CDR3 reads CASRDSPSRTEAFF. The CDR3 DNA reads as TGTGCCAGCAGGGACAGTCCCTCACGGACTGAAGCTTTCTTT.

CDR3: CASGLAETNEQFF. CDR3 nucleotide sequence: TGTGCCAGCGGACTAGCGGAGACCAATGAGCAGTTCTTC. The rearrangement links TRBV6-1 to TRBJ2-1; 10 nucleotides agree with TRBD2. Germline CDR1 reads MNHNS; CDR2 reads SASEGT. With V trimmed by 8 bases and J by 6 bases, 4 bases remained unmatched. The CDR3 spans 13 residues.

V usage is TRBV4-1 and J usage is TRBJ1-3; D gene uncertain. The CDR3 covers 14 residues. Trimming shortened V by 0 bases and J by 4 bases, and 7 bases separated the two germline ends. Germline-derived CDR1 and CDR2 are MGHRA and YSYEKL. In nucleotides, the CDR3 is TGCGCCAGCAGCCAAGAATTCACCGGAAACACCATATATTTT. As protein: CASSQEFTGNTIYF.

The V gene is TRBV30, the J gene TRBJ1-2; 8 bases map to TRBD1. Germline V CDR1 and CDR2: GTSNPN, SVGIG (reference sequence). The CDR3 is 14 residues long. V shed 2 bases and J 2 bases; nucleotides not matched to a gene: 4. CDR3 coding DNA: TGTGCCTGGAGTAGGGACAGGTTAAACTATGGCTACACCTTC. Protein: CAWSRDRLNYGYTF.

The chain is built from TRBV27 and TRBJ2-3; the D gene is possibly TRBD2 (5 bases). Per germline, CDR1 MNHEY and CDR2 SMNVEV (reference sequence). Trimming stripped 2 bases from V and 0 bases from J, with 21 bases between. There are 19 residues in the CDR3. CDR3 nucleotide sequence: TGTGCCAGCAGTTTAAAGGCGGGCTTTAGTGGGCAAAGCACAGATACGCAGTATTTT. Amino acid sequence: CASSLKAGFSGQSTDTQYF.

CDR3 sequence (DNA): TGTGCCAGCAGCTCGACCGAGACCCAGTACTTC. It yields the protein CASSSTETQYF. The chain links TRBV7-9 to TRBJ2-5; the D is unclear. The germline V gene has CDR1 SEHNR and CDR2 FQNEAQ (reference sequence). The CDR3 is 11 residues long. Trimming shortened V by 4 bases and J by 5 bases, and 5 bases separated the two germline ends.